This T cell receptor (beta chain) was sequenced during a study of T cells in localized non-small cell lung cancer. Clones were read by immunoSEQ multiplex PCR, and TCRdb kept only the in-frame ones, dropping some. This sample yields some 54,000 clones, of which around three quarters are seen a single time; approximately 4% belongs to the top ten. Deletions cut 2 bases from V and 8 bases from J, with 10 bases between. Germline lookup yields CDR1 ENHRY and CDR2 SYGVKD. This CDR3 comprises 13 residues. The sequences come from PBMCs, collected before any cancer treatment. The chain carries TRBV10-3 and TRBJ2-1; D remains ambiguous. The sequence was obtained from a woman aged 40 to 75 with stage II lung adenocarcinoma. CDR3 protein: CAISEPGIYEQFF. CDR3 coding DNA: TGTGCCATCAGTGAGCCGGGTATATATGAGCAGTTCTTC.